This T cell receptor (beta chain) was captured in a study of blood T cells in healthy people across ages. A second PCR, run for about 7 to 11 cycles, used a sample-barcoded 5' primer plus a J-beta primer mix. From the 5' RACE reads, TCRdb called clonotypes with MiXCR, one entry per CDR3 protein. The table shows just over 1 million distinct CDR3 sequences, with under 45% occurring only once. Sequencing input: blood. The source is a woman aged 60-75 years in good health.

CDR3 coding DNA: TGCAGTGTCGATAAGCTAGCCAAAAACATTCAGTACTTC. Encoded protein: CSVDKLAKNIQYF. The genes are TRBV20-1 and TRBJ2-4; unclear D gene. CDR1 is DFQATT, CDR2 SNEGSKA, per germline (reference sequence). The CDR3 consists of 13 residues. V lost 7 bases and J 0 bases, leaving 10 bases between the germline ends.